Listed here is a single TCR beta chain. Its antigen remains unidentified. Germline CDR1 reads LGHNA; CDR2 reads YSLEER. Trimming removed 0 bases at V and 1 base at J, with 7 bases between. The CDR3 covers 15 residues. This sample was taken from a study of cytomegalovirus exposure and HLA in healthy donors. General study findings and limits: TCR association rates varied by HLA locus in a later analysis, with DRB1 highest and HLA-C lowest. TCR beta V- and J-gene trimming was later associated with a missense DCLRE1C variant.

Vbeta (60) and Jbeta (13) primers were used in the PCR. TCRdb's table, derived via immunoSEQ multiplex PCR, lists solely in-frame clones and lacks some. The sample shows about 59,000 clones, roughly 83% of them seen only once. Samples came from healthy bone marrow donors. The TCR comes from a human donor in good health. Sequenced sample: PBMCs. The rearrangement links TRBV4-3 to TRBJ2-4; TRBD1 might be the D (5 bases). CDR3 nucleotide sequence: TGCGCCAGCAGCCAAGACCCAGGGGCCAAAAACATTCAGTACTTC. This sequence encodes CASSQDPGAKNIQYF.